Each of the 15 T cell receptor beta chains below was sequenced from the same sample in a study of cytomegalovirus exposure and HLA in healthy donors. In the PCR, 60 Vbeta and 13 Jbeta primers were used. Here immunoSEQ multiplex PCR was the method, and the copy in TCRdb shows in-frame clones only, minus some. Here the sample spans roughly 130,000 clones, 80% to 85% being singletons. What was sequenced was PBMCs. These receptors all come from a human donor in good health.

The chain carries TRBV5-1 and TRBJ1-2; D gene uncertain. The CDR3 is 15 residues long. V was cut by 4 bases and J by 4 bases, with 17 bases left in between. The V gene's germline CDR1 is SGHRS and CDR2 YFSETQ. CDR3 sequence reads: CASSRGPSNPYGYTF. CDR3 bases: TGCGCCAGCAGCCGTGGGCCTTCCAACCCCTATGGCTACACCTTC.

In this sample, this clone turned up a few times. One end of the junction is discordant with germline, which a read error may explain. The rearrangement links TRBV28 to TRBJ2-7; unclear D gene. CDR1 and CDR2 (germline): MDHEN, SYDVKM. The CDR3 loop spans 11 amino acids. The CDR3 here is CASSKIYERYF. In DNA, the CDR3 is TGTGCCAGCAGTAAGATCTACGAGCGGTACTTC.

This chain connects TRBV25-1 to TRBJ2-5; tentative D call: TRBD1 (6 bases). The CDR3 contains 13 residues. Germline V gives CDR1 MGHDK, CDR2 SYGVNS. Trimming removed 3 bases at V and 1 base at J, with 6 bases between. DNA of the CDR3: TGTGCCAGCAGTGAGGACAGCCAAGAGACCCAGTACTTC. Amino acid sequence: CASSEDSQETQYF.

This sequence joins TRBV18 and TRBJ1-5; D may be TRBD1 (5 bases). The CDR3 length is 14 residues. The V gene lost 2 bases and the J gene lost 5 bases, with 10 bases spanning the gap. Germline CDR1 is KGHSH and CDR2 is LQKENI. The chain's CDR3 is CASSPSPRDQPQHF. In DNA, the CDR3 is TGTGCCAGCTCACCATCGCCCAGGGATCAGCCCCAGCATTTT.

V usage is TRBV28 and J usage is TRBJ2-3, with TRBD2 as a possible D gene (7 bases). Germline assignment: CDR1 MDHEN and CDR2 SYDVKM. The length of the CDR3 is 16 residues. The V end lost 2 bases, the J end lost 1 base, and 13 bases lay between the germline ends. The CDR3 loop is CASSLPGGPGTDTQYF. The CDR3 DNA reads TGTGCCAGCAGTTTACCCGGGGGGCCTGGCACAGATACGCAGTATTTT.

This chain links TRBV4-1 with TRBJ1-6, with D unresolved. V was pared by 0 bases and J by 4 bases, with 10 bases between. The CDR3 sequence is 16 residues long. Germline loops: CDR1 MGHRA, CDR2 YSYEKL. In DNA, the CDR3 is TGCGCCAGCAGCCAAGATACAGTACGGTATAATTCACCCCTCCACTTT. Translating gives CASSQDTVRYNSPLHF.

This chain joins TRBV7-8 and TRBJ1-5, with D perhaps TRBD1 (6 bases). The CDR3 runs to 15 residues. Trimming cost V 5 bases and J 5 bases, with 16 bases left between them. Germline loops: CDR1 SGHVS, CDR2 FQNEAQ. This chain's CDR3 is CASSQGRRLHQPQHF. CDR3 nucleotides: TGTGCCAGCAGCCAGGGGAGAAGGCTGCATCAGCCCCAGCATTTT.

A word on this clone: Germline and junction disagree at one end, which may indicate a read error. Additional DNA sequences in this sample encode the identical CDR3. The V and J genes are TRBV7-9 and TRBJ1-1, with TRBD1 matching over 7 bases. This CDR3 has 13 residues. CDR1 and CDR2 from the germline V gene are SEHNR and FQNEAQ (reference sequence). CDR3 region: CASKEGAHTEAFF. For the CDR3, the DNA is TGTGCCAGCAAGGAGGGGGCGCACACTGAGGCTTTCTTT.

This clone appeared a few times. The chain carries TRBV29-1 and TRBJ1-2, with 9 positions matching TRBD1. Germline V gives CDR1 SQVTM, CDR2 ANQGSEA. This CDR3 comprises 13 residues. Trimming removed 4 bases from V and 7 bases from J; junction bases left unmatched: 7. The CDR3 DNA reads TGCAGCGTTGGTCGACAGGGGGGACGTGGCTACACCTTC. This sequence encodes CSVGRQGGRGYTF.

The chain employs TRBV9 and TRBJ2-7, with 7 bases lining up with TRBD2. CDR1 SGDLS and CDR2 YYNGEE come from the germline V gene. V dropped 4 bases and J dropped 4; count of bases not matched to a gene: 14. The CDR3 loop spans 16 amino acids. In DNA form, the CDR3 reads TGTGCCAGCAGCCTCTCCCCCACCGGGACTACTTACGAGCAGTACTTC. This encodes CASSLSPTGTTYEQYF.

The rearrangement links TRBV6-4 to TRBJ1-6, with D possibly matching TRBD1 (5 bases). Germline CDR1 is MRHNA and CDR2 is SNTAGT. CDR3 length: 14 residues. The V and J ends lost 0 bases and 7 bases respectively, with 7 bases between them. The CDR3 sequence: CASSDSTDNSPLHF. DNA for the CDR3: TGTGCCAGCAGTGACTCGACAGACAATTCACCCCTCCACTTT.

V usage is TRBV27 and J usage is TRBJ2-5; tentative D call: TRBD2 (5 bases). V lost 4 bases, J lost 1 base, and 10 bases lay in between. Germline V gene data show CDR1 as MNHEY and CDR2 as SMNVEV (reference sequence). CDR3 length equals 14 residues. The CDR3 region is CASSSPGLQETQYF. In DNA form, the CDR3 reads TGTGCCAGCAGTTCCCCAGGACTCCAAGAGACCCAGTACTTC.

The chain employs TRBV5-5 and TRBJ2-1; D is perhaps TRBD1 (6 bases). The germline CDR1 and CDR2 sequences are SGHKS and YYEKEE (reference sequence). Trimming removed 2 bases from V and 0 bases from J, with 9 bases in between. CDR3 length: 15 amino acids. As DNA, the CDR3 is TGTGCCAGCAGCTTTGGACAGATCTCCTACAATGAGCAGTTCTTC. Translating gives CASSFGQISYNEQFF.

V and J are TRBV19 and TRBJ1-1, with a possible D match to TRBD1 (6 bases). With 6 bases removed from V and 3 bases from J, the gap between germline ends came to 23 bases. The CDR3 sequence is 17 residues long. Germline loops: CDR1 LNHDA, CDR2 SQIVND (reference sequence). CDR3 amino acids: CASRSGRGRSWDTEAFF. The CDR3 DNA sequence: TGTGCCAGTAGATCAGGCAGGGGCAGGAGTTGGGACACTGAAGCTTTCTTT.

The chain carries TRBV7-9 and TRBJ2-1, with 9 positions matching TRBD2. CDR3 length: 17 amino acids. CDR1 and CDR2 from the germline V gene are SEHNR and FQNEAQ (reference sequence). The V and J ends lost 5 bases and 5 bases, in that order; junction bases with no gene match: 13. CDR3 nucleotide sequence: TGTGCCAGCAGCCCCCCCATCGGCGGGGGGGCCCACAATGAGCAGTTCTTC. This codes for CASSPPIGGGAHNEQFF. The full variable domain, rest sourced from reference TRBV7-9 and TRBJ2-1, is DTGVSQNPRHKITKRGQNVTFRCDPISEHNRLYWYRQTLGQGPEFLTYFQNEAQLEKSRLLSDRFSAERPKGSFSTLEIQRTEQGDSAMYLCASSPPIGGGAHNEQFFGPGTRLTVL.